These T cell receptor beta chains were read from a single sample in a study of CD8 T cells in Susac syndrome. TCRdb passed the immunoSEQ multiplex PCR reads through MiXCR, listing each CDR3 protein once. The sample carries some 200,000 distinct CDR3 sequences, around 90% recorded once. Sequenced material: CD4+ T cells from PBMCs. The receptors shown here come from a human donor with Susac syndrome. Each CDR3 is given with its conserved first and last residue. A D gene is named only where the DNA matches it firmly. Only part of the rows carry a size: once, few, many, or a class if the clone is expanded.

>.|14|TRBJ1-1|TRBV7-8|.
CASSPGLTNTEAFF
TGTGCCAGCAGCCCAGGCCTAACAAACACTGAAGCTTTCTTT
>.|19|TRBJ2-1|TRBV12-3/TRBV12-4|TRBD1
CASSCGTVVWGGGCNEQFF
TGTGCCAGCAGTTGTGGGACAGTAGTCTGGGGCGGCGGCTGCAATGAGCAGTTCTTC
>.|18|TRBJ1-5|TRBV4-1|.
CASSQVGSFGGDNQPQHF
TGCGCCAGCAGCCAAGTGGGATCATTCGGAGGGGACAATCAGCCCCAGCATTTT
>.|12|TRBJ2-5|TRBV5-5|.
CASSLQEETQYF
TGTGCCAGCAGCCTACAGGAAGAGACCCAGTACTTC
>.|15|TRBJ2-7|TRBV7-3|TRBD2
CASSLNPSGVGEQYF
TGTGCCAGCAGCTTAAATCCTAGCGGGGTGGGCGAGCAGTACTTC
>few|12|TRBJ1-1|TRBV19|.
CASSLQYTEAFF
TGTGCCAGTAGTCTTCAATACACTGAAGCTTTCTTT
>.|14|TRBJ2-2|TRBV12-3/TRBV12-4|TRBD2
CASRTSGGTGELFF
TGTGCCAGCAGAACTAGCGGGGGCACCGGGGAGCTGTTTTTT
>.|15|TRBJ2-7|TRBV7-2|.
CASSRRGAEGYEQYF
TGTGCCAGCAGCCGAAGAGGGGCGGAAGGATACGAGCAGTACTTC
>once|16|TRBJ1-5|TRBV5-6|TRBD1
CASSLRQGNSNQPQHF
TGTGCCAGCAGCTTGAGACAGGGGAATAGCAATCAGCCCCAGCATTTT
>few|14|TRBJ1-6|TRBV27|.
CASSLAGYNSPLHF
TGTGCCAGCAGTTTAGCTGGGTATAATTCACCCCTCCACTTT
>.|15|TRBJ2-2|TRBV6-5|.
CASSPGQTYTGELFF
TGTGCCAGCAGTCCCGGACAGACCTACACCGGGGAGCTGTTTTTT
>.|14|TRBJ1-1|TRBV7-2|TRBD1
CASSTGTGSTEAFF
TGTGCCAGCAGCACCGGGACAGGGAGCACTGAAGCTTTCTTT
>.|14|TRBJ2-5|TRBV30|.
CAWSLGLDLGTQYF
TGTGCCTGGAGTCTAGGGCTTGACCTCGGGACCCAGTACTTC
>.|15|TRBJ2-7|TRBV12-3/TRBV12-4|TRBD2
CASRGIRREGYEQYF
TGTGCCAGCAGAGGTATTCGGCGGGAGGGGTACGAGCAGTACTTC
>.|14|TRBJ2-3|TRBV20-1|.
CSVASDMGADTQYF
TGCAGTGTCGCTAGCGACATGGGGGCAGATACGCAGTATTTT
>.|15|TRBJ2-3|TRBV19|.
CASSFLPGSTDTQYF
TGTGCCAGTAGTTTTCTACCCGGCAGCACAGATACGCAGTATTTT
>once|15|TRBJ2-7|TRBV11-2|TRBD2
CASSLGLADRHEQYF
TGTGCCAGCAGCCTCGGACTAGCGGACAGACACGAGCAGTACTTC
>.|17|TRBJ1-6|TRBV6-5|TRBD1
CASSYSQGAVGNSPLHF
TGTGCCAGCAGTTACAGTCAGGGGGCGGTCGGGAATTCACCCCTCCACTTT
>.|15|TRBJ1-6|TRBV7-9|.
CASSRSKALDSPLHF
TGTGCCAGCAGCCGTAGCAAGGCGTTAGACTCACCCCTCCACTTT
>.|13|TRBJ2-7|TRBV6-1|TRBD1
CASSGQGQNEQYF
TGTGCCAGCAGTGGACAGGGACAGAACGAGCAGTACTTC
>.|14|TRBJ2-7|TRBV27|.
CASSLSYGSYEQYF
TGTGCCAGCAGTTTATCTTATGGTAGCTACGAGCAGTACTTC
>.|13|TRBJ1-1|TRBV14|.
CASSRGVNTEAFF
TGTGCCAGCAGTAGGGGGGTGAACACTGAAGCTTTCTTT
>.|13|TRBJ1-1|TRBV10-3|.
CAISASSDTEAFF
TGTGCCATCAGCGCAAGTAGTGACACTGAAGCTTTCTTT
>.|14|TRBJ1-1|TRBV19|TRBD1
CASARDRGDTEAFF
TGTGCCAGTGCCCGGGACAGGGGTGATACTGAAGCTTTCTTT